The clone carrying this T cell receptor beta chain has a count of ten or more. TCRdb reprocessed the PCR reads with MiXCR, giving one entry per CDR3 protein. The sample carries 35,000 to 45,000 distinct CDR3 sequences, under 20% recorded once. The record originates from a study of molecular identifiers for immune sequencing clone quantification. Sequencing was performed on naive CD8+ T cells from blood, with Jurkat cell RNA spiked in. Indicated subset: FACS-sorted CD8+CD4-CCR7+CD45RA+ naive T cells. The TCR was taken from a human donor in good health. Some libraries in this study had Jurkat cell RNA spiked in.

CDR3 coding DNA: TGTGCCTGGAGTGTAGTTGTCGACAGGGGATGGATCCCCCCGACGAGTGAGCAGTTCTTC. Translation gives CAWSVVVDRGWIPPTSEQFF. The V and J genes are TRBV30 and TRBJ2-1, with TRBD1 identical over 8 bases. This CDR3 has 20 residues. With V trimmed by 0 bases and J by 9 bases, 25 bases remained unmatched. Germline V lookup: CDR1 GTSNPN, CDR2 SVGIG (reference sequence). The full variable domain, with the rest looked up from reference TRBV30 and TRBJ2-1, is SQTIHQWPATLVQPVGSPLSLECTVEGTSNPNLYWYRQAAGRGLQLLFYSVGIGQISSEVPQNLSASRPQDRQFILSSKKLLLSDSGFYLCAWSVVVDRGWIPPTSEQFFGPGTRLTVL.